This entry lists 19 T cell receptor beta chains sequenced from one sample in a study of T cell responses to AZD1222 COVID-19 vaccine. Sequencing used immunoSEQ multiplex PCR; TCRdb keeps in-frame clones, though not all of them. This sample carries 85,000 to 100,000 clones, approximately 80% of them seen once, and the ten largest clones take around a fifth. Sample: peripheral blood, taken on day 0 of AZD1222 vaccination. Receptors were obtained from an adult in good health.

This chain's CDR3 is CASSRGQGSDEQYF. The DNA of the CDR3 is TGTGCCAGCAGCCGCGGACAGGGATCGGACGAGCAGTACTTC. This chain links TRBV5-4 with TRBJ2-7, with 8 positions matching TRBD1. V trimming: 4 bases; J trimming: 5 bases; junction bases outside the gene matches: 8. Germline-derived CDR1 and CDR2 are SGHNT and YYREEE (reference sequence). This CDR3 is built from 14 residues.

The chain uses TRBV3-1 (or the pseudogene TRBV3-2) and TRBJ2-6; 10 bases map to TRBD1. Germline V lookup: CDR1 LGHDT, CDR2 YNNKEL (reference sequence). The CDR3 length is 18 residues. V shed 4 bases and J 2 bases; nucleotides not matched to a gene: 8. CDR3 region: CASSPDRGRVAGANVLTF. CDR3 in DNA: TGTGCCAGCAGCCCTGACAGGGGGCGGGTGGCTGGGGCCAACGTCCTGACTTTC.

The chain couples TRBV19 to TRBJ1-5; D call uncertain. Germline V gives CDR1 LNHDA, CDR2 SQIVND (reference sequence). The CDR3 runs to 14 residues. Trimming pared 3 bases from V and 6 bases from J, leaving 12 bases between. In DNA, the CDR3 is TGTGCCAGTAGTATCGACCTGGACCCTCAGCCCCAGCATTTT. Protein: CASSIDLDPQPQHF.

The rearrangement links TRBV6-4 to TRBJ1-1; 10 bases match TRBD1. The CDR3 covers 19 residues. V lost 4 bases, J lost 1 base, and 15 bases stayed unmatched. Germline CDR1 reads MRHNA; CDR2 reads SNTAGT. Written as DNA, the CDR3 is TGTGCCAGCAGTGGACCTCGACAGGGGGCGTTTGAGAGGAACACTGAAGCTTTCTTT. As protein: CASSGPRQGAFERNTEAFF.

The V gene is TRBV7-9, the J gene TRBJ2-4; D is unresolved. Per germline, CDR1 SEHNR and CDR2 FQNEAQ (reference sequence). The V end was cut by 11 bases, the J end by 5 bases, with 10 bases between. There are 11 residues in the CDR3. CDR3 region: CAASVENIQYF. The CDR3 DNA reads TGTGCCGCGAGCGTTGAAAACATTCAGTACTTC.

V gene TRBV12-3 or TRBV12-4 combines with J gene TRBJ1-1; the D is unclear. The CDR3 totals 13 residues. Trimming removed 3 bases at V and 3 bases at J, with 8 bases between. CDR3 region: CASSFQRDTEAFF. Here the CDR3 DNA reads TGTGCCAGCAGTTTCCAGAGGGACACTGAAGCTTTCTTT.

The V and J genes are TRBV27 and TRBJ2-3; 9 bases are a match to TRBD1. V lost 7 bases, J lost 2 bases, and 10 bases stayed unmatched. The CDR3 loop spans 16 amino acids. From germline, CDR1 is MNHEY and CDR2 SMNVEV (reference sequence). Here the CDR3 DNA reads TGTGCCAGCACTTCTTGGGACAGGGTCAACACAGATACGCAGTATTTT. Its protein is CASTSWDRVNTDTQYF.

This clone appeared many times. V usage is TRBV27 and J usage is TRBJ2-1; D ambiguous. The CDR3 runs to 12 residues. CDR1 is MNHEY and CDR2 is SMNVEV in the germline V gene (reference sequence). Trimming left V 3 bases short and J 7 bases short, with 7 bases between. The CDR3 DNA reads TGTGCCAGCAGTTTTACTCCAAATGAGCAGTTCTTC. This encodes CASSFTPNEQFF.

As regards this clone: One junction end disagrees with the germline gene, perhaps due to a read error. The rearrangement uses TRBV5-4 and TRBJ1-1; TRBD1 agrees at 10 bases. Germline V gene lookup returns CDR1 SGHNT and CDR2 YYREEE (reference sequence). The CDR3 contains 15 residues. The CDR3 DNA reads as TGTGCCAGCAGATTGGGACAGGGGATGAACACTGAAGCTTTCTTT. Encoded protein: CASRLGQGMNTEAFF.

This clone is judged medium-sized. DNA of the CDR3: TGTGCCAGCAGTTCTTACAGGGGGCCGCTATCCCGTTCCTCTGGAAACACCATATATTTT. It codes for CASSSYRGPLSRSSGNTIYF. The chain recombines TRBV6-2 or TRBV6-3 with TRBJ1-3; TRBD1 aligns across 9 bases. The germline V gene has CDR1 MNHEY and CDR2 SVGEGT. The CDR3 runs 20 residues. J was trimmed by 0 bases and V by 4 bases; bases with no gene match: 16.

The chain combines TRBV6-5 with TRBJ1-1; D gene unclear. Germline V gives CDR1 MNHEY, CDR2 SVGAGI. V was pared by 7 bases and J by 6 bases, with 18 bases between. This CDR3 is 14 amino acids long. The DNA for the CDR3 is TGTGCCAGCAAAACGGGCCTCGTAAAGGCTGAAGCTTTCTTT. It yields the protein CASKTGLVKAEAFF.

This clone was seen only a few times. J is TRBJ2-1 and V is TRBV28; D uncertain. Germline V gives CDR1 MDHEN, CDR2 SYDVKM. V was pared by 5 bases and J by 2 bases, with 16 bases between. The CDR3 loop spans 16 amino acids. CDR3 loop: CASSPLGSRTYNEQFF. The CDR3 DNA sequence: TGTGCCAGCAGTCCCCTTGGTAGCCGAACCTACAATGAGCAGTTCTTC. Based on the CDR3 plus reference TRBV28 and TRBJ2-1, the full variable domain is DVKVTQSSRYLVKRTGEKVFLECVQDMDHENMFWYRQDPGLGLRLIYFSYDVKMKEKGDIPEGYSVSREKKERFSLILESASTNQTSMYLCASSPLGSRTYNEQFFGPGTRLTVL.

V is TRBV11-2 and J is TRBJ2-1; 11 nucleotides line up with TRBD2. The V and J ends lost 5 bases and 3 bases, in that order; junction bases with no gene match: 3. The germline gives CDR1 SGHAT, CDR2 FQNNGV. This CDR3 has 15 amino acids. This chain's CDR3 is CASSKLAGDYNEQFF. CDR3 DNA sequence: TGTGCCAGCAGCAAACTAGCGGGAGACTACAATGAGCAGTTCTTC.

CDR3 nucleotides: TGCGCCAGCAGTCTTGATTCTAGCGGGAGAGTTGAGCAGTTCTTC. Its translation: CASSLDSSGRVEQFF. The genes are TRBV4-3 and TRBJ2-1; 10 nucleotides line up with TRBD2. Trimming removed 6 bases from V and 9 bases from J; junction bases left unmatched: 11. This CDR3 has 15 amino acids. Germline values: CDR1 LGHNA, CDR2 YSLEER.

This chain joins TRBV3-1 (or the pseudogene TRBV3-2) and TRBJ2-2; D is uncertain. The CDR3 has 12 residues. Trimming removed 4 bases from V and 6 bases from J, with 6 bases in between. CDR1 LGHDT and CDR2 YNNKEL come from the germline V gene (reference sequence). CDR3: CASSRLSGELFF. The CDR3 nucleotides are TGTGCCAGCAGCCGCCTTTCCGGGGAGCTGTTTTTT.

The chain employs TRBV5-6 and TRBJ1-1; D unresolved. CDR1 and CDR2 from the germline V gene are SGHDT and YYEEEE. V was clipped by 3 bases and J by 11 bases, with 14 bases between them. CDR3 length: 12 amino acids. CDR3 in amino acids: CASSSGPFAAFF. CDR3 bases: TGTGCCAGCAGCTCTGGGCCTTTCGCGGCTTTCTTT.

The chain is built from TRBV5-6 and TRBJ2-2; D remains ambiguous. This CDR3 spans 14 amino acids. V gave up 1 base and J gave up 3 bases, with 7 bases separating them. Germline loops: CDR1 SGHDT, CDR2 YYEEEE. CDR3 residues: CASSLLGYTGELFF. The CDR3 DNA follows: TGTGCCAGCAGCTTGCTAGGATACACCGGGGAGCTGTTTTTT.

V is TRBV6-1 and J is TRBJ2-7; 8 positions agree with TRBD1. After removal of 2 bases from V and 1 base from J, the junction contained 10 bases not matched to a gene. The CDR3 loop spans 17 amino acids. Germline values: CDR1 MNHNS, CDR2 SASEGT. CDR3 DNA: TGTGCCAGCAGTGAAAGGCCACGACAGGGGATGTCCTACGAGCAGTACTTC. It specifies CASSERPRQGMSYEQYF.

In this sample, this clone turned up a few times. The chain employs TRBV6-5 and TRBJ1-1; unclear D gene. CDR3 length: 14 residues. Germline assignment: CDR1 MNHEY and CDR2 SVGAGI. The V and J ends lost 2 bases and 4 bases respectively, with 11 bases between them. The CDR3 sequence: CASSYVTPPTEAFF. CDR3 DNA: TGTGCCAGCAGTTACGTGACACCCCCCACTGAAGCTTTCTTT.